The count of the clone carrying this TCR beta chain is one. Trimming stripped 0 bases from V and 5 bases from J, with 16 bases between. The CDR3 runs 17 residues. Per the germline V gene, CDR1 is LGHNA and CDR2 is YSLEER. This specimen belongs to a study of blood T cell repertoires in COVID-19. Profiling relied on immunoSEQ multiplex PCR, and the TCRdb table lists in-frame clones only, not all of them. The sample contains about 250,000 clones, roughly 85% of which appear only once. This clonotype was sampled from a man aged 45-65 years with COVID-19, enrolled during active disease. This rearrangement joins TRBV4-3 to TRBJ1-4, with D unresolved. The sequencing input was peripheral blood. For the CDR3, the DNA is TGCGCCAGCAGCCAAGAGAGAGTTACAGAGACGAATGAAAAACTGTTTTTT. It specifies CASSQERVTETNEKLFF.